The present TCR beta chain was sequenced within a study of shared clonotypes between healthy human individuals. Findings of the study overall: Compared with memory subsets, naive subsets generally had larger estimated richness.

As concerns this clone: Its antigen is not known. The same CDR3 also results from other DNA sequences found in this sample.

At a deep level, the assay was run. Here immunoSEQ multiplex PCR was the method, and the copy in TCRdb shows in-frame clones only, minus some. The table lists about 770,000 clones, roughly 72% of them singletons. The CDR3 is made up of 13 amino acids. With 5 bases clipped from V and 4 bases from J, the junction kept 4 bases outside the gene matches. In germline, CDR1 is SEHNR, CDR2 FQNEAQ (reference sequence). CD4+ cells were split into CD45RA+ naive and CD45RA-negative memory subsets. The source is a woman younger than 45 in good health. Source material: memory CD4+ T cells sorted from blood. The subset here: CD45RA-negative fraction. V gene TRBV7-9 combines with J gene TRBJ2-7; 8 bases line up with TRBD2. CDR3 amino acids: CASSPGLVYEQYF. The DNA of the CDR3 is TGTGCCAGCAGCCCGGGACTAGTTTACGAGCAGTACTTC.